A single sample gave rise to the 5 T cell receptor beta chains below, sequenced in a study of T cells in Graves' hyperthyroidism and ophthalmopathy. TCR beta CDR3 sequences were amplified from RNA transcripts. RT-PCR in the first round (using the HTBI primer set) targeted the TCR CDR3. Using its own MiXCR run on the multiplex PCR reads, TCRdb lists one record per CDR3 protein. The repertoire has approximately 250,000 distinct CDR3 sequences, around 26% of them found once; the top ten carry about 40%. Sequencing used blood. These receptors all come from a woman between 40 and 55 years old with Graves' ophthalmopathy.

There are a few counts of this clonotype. The chain recombines TRBV6-5 with TRBJ1-2, with 8 bases identical to TRBD1. There are 15 residues in the CDR3. V was clipped by 2 bases and J by 6 bases; unmatched bases: 8. From germline, CDR1 is MNHEY and CDR2 SVGAGI. The CDR3 region is CASSYRQGYSNGYTF. The CDR3 DNA is TGTGCCAGCAGTTACAGACAGGGGTATTCGAATGGCTACACCTTC.

V is TRBV12-3 or TRBV12-4 and J is TRBJ2-5, with D perhaps TRBD2 (5 bases). The germline V and J ends were trimmed by 6 bases and 4 bases, with 15 bases remaining between them. The CDR3 loop spans 14 amino acids. The CDR3 sequence is CASRRVGVVETQYF. The CDR3 DNA is TGTGCCAGCAGGAGGGTCGGGGTGGTAGAGACCCAGTACTTC.

This clonotype was picked up many times. The chain recombines TRBV28 with TRBJ1-2, with TRBD1 identical over 7 bases. The CDR3 runs 14 residues. The J segment lost 5 bases and the V segment lost 6 bases, leaving 9 bases of the junction unmatched. The V gene's germline CDR1 is MDHEN and CDR2 SYDVKM. The CDR3 nucleotides are TGTGCCAGCAGGCTACCGGGACAGAGTTATGGCTACACCTTC. Its translation is CASRLPGQSYGYTF.

There are many counts of this clonotype. The chain has TRBV20-1 and TRBJ2-5; 7 nucleotides match TRBD1. With V trimmed by 0 bases and J by 5 bases, 12 bases remained unmatched. CDR1 DFQATT and CDR2 SNEGSKA come from the germline V gene (reference sequence). This CDR3 comprises 16 residues. Written as DNA, the CDR3 is TGCAGTGCTAGAGATCCGACCAGACAGGGAATCGAGACCCAGTACTTC. Encoded protein: CSARDPTRQGIETQYF.

This clonotype appeared many times. The rearrangement joins TRBV12-3 or TRBV12-4 to TRBJ1-5; tentative D call: TRBD1 (5 bases). Trimming removed 6 bases at V and 7 bases at J, with 16 bases between. This CDR3 comprises 14 residues. CDR3 residues: CASRLGGIGQPQHF. Written as DNA, the CDR3 is TGTGCCAGCAGGCTCGGGGGGATTGGCCAGCCCCAGCATTTT.